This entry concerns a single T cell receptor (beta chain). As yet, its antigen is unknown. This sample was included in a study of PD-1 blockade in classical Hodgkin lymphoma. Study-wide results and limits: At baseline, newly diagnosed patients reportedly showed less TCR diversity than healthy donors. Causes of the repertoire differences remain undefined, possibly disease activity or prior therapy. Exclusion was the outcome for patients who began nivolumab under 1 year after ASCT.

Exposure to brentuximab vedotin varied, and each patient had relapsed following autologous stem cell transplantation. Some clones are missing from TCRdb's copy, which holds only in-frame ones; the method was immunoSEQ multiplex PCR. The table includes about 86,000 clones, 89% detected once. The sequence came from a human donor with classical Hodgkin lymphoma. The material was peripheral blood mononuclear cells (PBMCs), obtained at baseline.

As DNA, the CDR3 is TGTGCCAGTAGTCCCAAGGCCAATACGCAGTATTTT. It translates to CASSPKANTQYF. The chain has TRBV19 and TRBJ2-3; no firm D call. V was cut by 5 bases and J by 7 bases, with 10 bases left in between. Germline V lookup: CDR1 LNHDA, CDR2 SQIVND (reference sequence). The CDR3 loop spans 12 amino acids.